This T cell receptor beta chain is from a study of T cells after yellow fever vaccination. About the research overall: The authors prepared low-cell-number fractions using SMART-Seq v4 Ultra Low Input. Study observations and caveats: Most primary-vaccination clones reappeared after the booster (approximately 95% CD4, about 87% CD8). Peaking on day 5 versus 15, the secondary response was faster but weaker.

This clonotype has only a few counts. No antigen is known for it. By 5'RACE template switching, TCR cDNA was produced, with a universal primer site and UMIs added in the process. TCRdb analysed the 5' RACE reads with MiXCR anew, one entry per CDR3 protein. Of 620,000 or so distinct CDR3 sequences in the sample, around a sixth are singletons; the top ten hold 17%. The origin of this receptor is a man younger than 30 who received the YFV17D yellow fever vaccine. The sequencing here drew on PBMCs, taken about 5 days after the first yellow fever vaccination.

The CDR3 here is CASSPVAGQETQYF. The CDR3 bases are TGCGCCAGCAGCCCTGTAGCGGGGCAAGAGACCCAGTACTTC. The rearrangement joins TRBV4-1 to TRBJ2-5; TRBD2 matches 8 bases. The V and J ends lost 4 bases and 2 bases, in that order; junction bases with no gene match: 3. The CDR3 is made up of 14 amino acids. Per the germline V gene, CDR1 is MGHRA and CDR2 is YSYEKL.